A single sample is the source of the 3 T cell receptor beta chains below, sequenced in a study of blood T cell repertoires in COVID-19. The protocol was immunoSEQ multiplex PCR, while the TCRdb copy is restricted to in-frame clones and leaves out a portion. This sample has over 70,000 clones; around four fifths occur once, and the top ten carry around a tenth. Material: peripheral blood. These TCRs come from an elderly woman with acute or convalescent COVID-19.

The chain links TRBV19 to TRBJ2-5, with 11 bases aligning to TRBD1. Germline CDR1 LNHDA, CDR2 SQIVND (reference sequence). The ends lost 8 bases at V and 2 bases at J; junction bases unmatched: 7. The CDR3 sequence is 15 residues long. The CDR3: CASLSRDRGQETQYF. CDR3 nucleotide sequence: TGTGCCAGTTTGTCTCGGGACAGGGGGCAAGAGACCCAGTACTTC.

The V and J genes are TRBV30 and TRBJ2-2, with TRBD2 matching over 12 bases. CDR1 is GTSNPN and CDR2 is SVGIG in the germline V gene (reference sequence). Trimming cost V 2 bases and J 2 bases; bases outside gene matches: 9. The CDR3 totals 18 residues. This CDR3 is CAWSPGLAGGPNTGELFF. The CDR3 coding sequence is TGTGCCTGGAGTCCGGGACTAGCGGGCGGGCCTAACACCGGGGAGCTGTTTTTT.

The chain combines TRBV7-9 with TRBJ1-6; D is uncertain. Germline V gene data show CDR1 as SEHNR and CDR2 as FQNEAQ (reference sequence). The V end was cut by 1 base, the J end by 10 bases, with 8 bases between. The CDR3 extends over 13 amino acids. CDR3 DNA sequence: TGTGCCAGCAGCTTAGGCGACACATCACCCCTCCACTTT. Residues: CASSLGDTSPLHF.